One sample yielded the 5 T cell receptor beta chains listed below, sequenced in a study of blood T cell repertoires in COVID-19. The repertoire was sequenced with immunoSEQ multiplex PCR; TCRdb's copy has only in-frame clones and lacks some. The sample includes more than 200,000 clones, about 87% of them seen just once. The sample comprised peripheral blood. These receptor sequences come from an older man with acute or convalescent COVID-19.

This clone was picked up a small number of times. The chain has TRBV4-1 and TRBJ2-5; 7 bases agree with TRBD2. The length of the CDR3 is 16 residues. The ends lost 0 bases at V and 8 bases at J; junction bases unmatched: 12. CDR1 MGHRA and CDR2 YSYEKL come from the germline V gene. The CDR3 DNA reads TGCGCCAGCAGCCAAGATTACGGGCAGGGAGGGATAACCCAGTACTTC. Translating it yields CASSQDYGQGGITQYF.

CDR3: CASSYSRTSGTYEQYF. CDR3 bases: TGTGCCAGCAGTTACTCGAGGACTAGCGGCACCTACGAGCAGTACTTC. This chain uses TRBV6-5 with TRBJ2-7; 10 nucleotides align to TRBD2. Trimming took 0 bases from V and 2 from J; bases not matched to a gene: 4. Germline lookup yields CDR1 MNHEY and CDR2 SVGAGI. This CDR3 contains 16 residues.

This chain connects TRBV7-8 to TRBJ2-2, with TRBD2 matching 14 bases. The CDR3 loop spans 16 amino acids. Germline assignment: CDR1 SGHVS and CDR2 FQNEAQ. Unmatched junction bases numbered 10, after V lost 8 bases and J lost 8 bases. CDR3 DNA: TGTGCCAGCCCCCAAGGACTAGCGGGAGGTGCAGGGGAGCTGTTTTTT. Encoded protein: CASPQGLAGGAGELFF.

The chain joins TRBV2 to TRBJ2-1; a weak D match, TRBD2 (5 bases). Trimming stripped 5 bases from V and 8 bases from J, with 10 bases between. The CDR3 totals 12 residues. Germline V lookup: CDR1 SNHLY, CDR2 FYNNEI. The CDR3, as DNA: TGTGCCAGCAGTATACAGAGGGATGAGCAGTTCTTC. Protein: CASSIQRDEQFF.

The chain uses TRBV7-6 and TRBJ1-5; 10 nucleotides agree with TRBD1. Germline CDR1 is SGHVS and CDR2 is FNYEAQ. The V and J ends lost 5 bases and 0 bases, in that order; junction bases with no gene match: 7. The CDR3 runs to 17 residues. CDR3: CASSKGTGVGSNQPQHF. The CDR3 DNA reads TGTGCCAGCAGCAAGGGGACAGGGGTTGGTAGCAATCAGCCCCAGCATTTT.